These 29 T cell receptor beta chains came from one sample sequenced in a study of blood T cell repertoires in COVID-19. Only in-frame clones appear in the TCRdb table, and some are missing; sequencing was by immunoSEQ multiplex PCR. Among roughly 200,000 clones, 86% were seen once, and the ten largest hold 3.8%. The sequenced sample consisted of PBMCs or T cells enriched from blood (not recorded which). The receptors come from a woman in her thirties or forties with acute COVID-19.

The chain joins TRBV5-1 to TRBJ2-2; 9 nucleotides match TRBD1. With V trimmed by 2 bases and J by 0 bases, 8 bases remained unmatched. Germline V lookup: CDR1 SGHRS, CDR2 YFSETQ. This CDR3 has 18 amino acids. CDR3 DNA: TGCGCCAGCAGCTTTGAGCGGGACAGGGCGTCGAACACCGGGGAGCTGTTTTTT. The encoded protein is CASSFERDRASNTGELFF.

The chain joins TRBV29-1 to TRBJ2-3; 9 nucleotides match TRBD2. CDR1 and CDR2 (germline): SQVTM, ANQGSEA. The CDR3 loop spans 16 amino acids. V lost 6 bases, J lost 5 bases, and 15 bases stayed unmatched. In DNA form, the CDR3 reads TGCAGCGTCTCCCCGCTAACTAGCGGGCCAGGAGATACGCAGTATTTT. It yields the protein CSVSPLTSGPGDTQYF.

This clone occurred once. This sequence joins TRBV11-2 and TRBJ2-3; 11 bases line up with TRBD1. Trimming removed 6 bases from V and 0 bases from J; junction bases left unmatched: 2. Germline CDR1 and CDR2: SGHAT and FQNNGV. The CDR3 totals 15 residues. The CDR3 region is CASSWDRGSTDTQYF. The CDR3 region has the DNA TGTGCCAGCAGTTGGGACAGGGGGAGCACAGATACGCAGTATTTT.

This CDR3 is CASSPTGNLRESPLHF. As DNA, the CDR3 is TGTGCCAGCAGCCCTACAGGGAATCTTCGAGAATCACCCCTCCACTTT. The rearrangement uses TRBV3-1 (or the pseudogene TRBV3-2) and TRBJ1-6; D is possibly TRBD1 (6 bases). CDR1 LGHDT and CDR2 YNNKEL come from the germline V gene (reference sequence). The CDR3 has 16 amino acids. V gave up 4 bases and J gave up 10 bases, with 20 bases separating them.

The J gene is TRBJ2-7, the V gene TRBV11-1, with 12 nucleotides matching TRBD1. The J segment lost 3 bases and the V segment lost 5 bases, leaving 2 bases of the junction unmatched. This CDR3 comprises 14 residues. Germline V gives CDR1 SGHAT, CDR2 FQDESV (reference sequence). The CDR3 here is CASSRDRGHYEQYF. CDR3 nucleotides: TGTGCCAGCAGCCGGGACAGGGGGCACTACGAGCAGTACTTC.

This chain uses TRBV6-6 with TRBJ2-7; possible D gene TRBD2, 6 bases. CDR3 length: 16 residues. The germline V gene has CDR1 MNHNY and CDR2 SVGAGI (reference sequence). Trimming took 2 bases from V and 4 from J, leaving 18 bases between them. The CDR3 nucleotides are TGTGCCAGCAGTTACGAAGCCGGGACTCGAGGATACGAGCAGTACTTC. This sequence encodes CASSYEAGTRGYEQYF.

The rearrangement joins TRBV29-1 to TRBJ2-7; 11 nucleotides match TRBD2. J gave up 4 bases and V 6 bases, and 5 bases lay outside the gene matches. The CDR3 runs 13 residues. The germline CDR1 and CDR2 sequences are SQVTM and ANQGSEA. The CDR3, as DNA: TGCAGCGTATTAGCGGGAGGGCTATACGAGCAGTACTTC. Its translation: CSVLAGGLYEQYF.

As regards this clone: The sample has other DNA sequences that encode this CDR3 too. The chain combines TRBV28 with TRBJ1-5; TRBD1 matches at 9 bases. Germline CDR1 is MDHEN and CDR2 is SYDVKM. The CDR3 totals 14 residues. Germline trimming cut 6 bases from V and 7 bases from J; bases unmatched to any gene: 7. The CDR3 sequence is CASRPGQGGQPQHF. CDR3 in DNA: TGTGCCAGCAGGCCGGGACAGGGAGGACAGCCCCAGCATTTT.

J is TRBJ2-3 and V is TRBV19; 11 bases are a match to TRBD2. Trimming at V came to 7 bases and at J to 4 bases, leaving 4 bases not matched to a gene. Germline CDR1 LNHDA, CDR2 SQIVND (reference sequence). The CDR3 covers 14 residues. DNA for the CDR3: TGTGCCAGTAAGCGGACTAGCGGGCCAGATACGCAGTATTTT. Translated: CASKRTSGPDTQYF.

The CDR3 DNA follows: TGTGCCAGCAGCTTGGTCCTCTCTGGAAACACCATATATTTT. The encoded protein is CASSLVLSGNTIYF. The chain recombines TRBV5-5 with TRBJ1-3; D not resolved. V lost 0 bases to trimming and J lost 0 bases, with 4 bases between them. This CDR3 has 14 residues. Germline CDR1 and CDR2: SGHKS and YYEKEE (reference sequence).

V is TRBV9 and J is TRBJ2-1, with 10 bases matching TRBD1. CDR1 and CDR2 (germline): SGDLS, YYNGEE. The trim removed 9 bases at V and 5 bases at J, leaving 14 bases unmatched. CDR3 length: 16 residues. CDR3: CANSESGTGANNEQFF. Written as DNA, the CDR3 is TGTGCCAACTCGGAGAGCGGGACAGGGGCAAACAATGAGCAGTTCTTC.

The J gene is TRBJ1-6, the V gene TRBV19, with 8 nucleotides matching TRBD1. Germline V gene sequence: CDR1 LNHDA, CDR2 SQIVND (reference sequence). The length of the CDR3 is 14 residues. After removal of 3 bases from V and 7 bases from J, the junction contained 2 bases not matched to a gene. This chain's CDR3 is CASSIRQGNSPLHF. The CDR3 nucleotides read TGTGCCAGTAGTATCAGACAGGGGAATTCACCCCTCCACTTT.

This clone was counted once. The rearrangement links TRBV29-1 to TRBJ2-1; possibly TRBD2 for D (6 bases). V was trimmed by 6 bases and J by 12 bases, leaving 18 bases between them. The CDR3 is made up of 12 amino acids. The germline CDR1 and CDR2 sequences are SQVTM and ANQGSEA. The CDR3 DNA is TGCAGCGTCACCTCGGGAGCGGTCGGGCAGTTCTTC. It yields the protein CSVTSGAVGQFF.

The rearrangement uses TRBV6-5 and TRBJ2-7; TRBD1 matches at 8 bases. This CDR3 spans 14 amino acids. Looked up from germline, CDR1 is MNHEY and CDR2 is SVGAGI. The junction had 2 bases not matched to a gene; V was cut back by 2 bases and J by 2 bases. CDR3 coding DNA: TGTGCCAGCAGTTACGGGACAGGACCCTACGAGCAGTACTTC. Translated, it gives CASSYGTGPYEQYF.

The chain employs TRBV2 and TRBJ1-3; no clear D gene. The ends were cut back, 7 bases at V and 6 bases at J, with 7 bases in the middle. CDR1 is SNHLY and CDR2 is FYNNEI in the germline V gene. The CDR3 has 11 amino acids. CDR3 loop: CASNLENTIYF. The CDR3 nucleotides read TGTGCCAGCAATTTAGAAAACACCATATATTTT.

The chain recombines TRBV5-1 with TRBJ2-2; D perhaps matches TRBD1 (5 bases). CDR1 and CDR2 from the germline V gene are SGHRS and YFSETQ. V was cut by 2 bases and J by 5 bases, with 7 bases left in between. This CDR3 comprises 13 residues. The CDR3 loop reads CASSFQGTGELFF. In nucleotides, the CDR3 is TGCGCCAGCAGCTTCCAGGGAACCGGGGAGCTGTTTTTT.

The genes are TRBV9 and TRBJ2-3; D might be TRBD2 (6 bases). CDR1 and CDR2 from the germline V gene are SGDLS and YYNGEE. The CDR3 is 16 amino acids. The V end lost 3 bases, the J end lost 5 bases, and 19 bases lay between the germline ends. The CDR3 nucleotides read TGTGCCAGCAGCGATAACCCGGGAGTGCATAAAGATACGCAGTATTTT. Its protein product is CASSDNPGVHKDTQYF.

This clone was found a few times. The rearrangement links TRBV5-6 to TRBJ2-7, with 8 positions matching TRBD1. Germline V CDR1 and CDR2: SGHDT, YYEEEE. V was pared by 3 bases and J by 2 bases, with 7 bases of the junction left unmatched. CDR3 length equals 15 residues. The CDR3 coding sequence is TGTGCCAGCAGCTACCCCCGGACAGGGCCCTACGAGCAGTACTTC. Its translation: CASSYPRTGPYEQYF.

The chain couples TRBV6-5 to TRBJ2-1, with 8 bases matching TRBD2. This CDR3 contains 16 residues. V dropped 0 bases and J dropped 3; count of bases not matched to a gene: 4. Germline loops: CDR1 MNHEY, CDR2 SVGAGI. For the CDR3, the DNA is TGTGCCAGCAGTTACTCTAGGGGACTAGGCTACAATGAGCAGTTCTTC. Its translation: CASSYSRGLGYNEQFF.

This clone has only a few counts. The DNA for the CDR3 is TGTGCCAGCAGCTCCCTAAACAGGTATACTGAAGCTTTCTTT. It specifies CASSSLNRYTEAFF. The J gene is TRBJ1-1, the V gene TRBV11-2, with D perhaps matching TRBD1 (5 bases). V lost 4 bases to trimming and J lost 5 bases, with 14 bases between them. The CDR3 contains 14 residues. Germline assignment: CDR1 SGHAT and CDR2 FQNNGV.

In this sample, this clone turned up a few times. Here the CDR3 DNA reads TGTGCCAGCAGCCCGACAGGGACGGGGGAGACCCAGTACTTC. It encodes CASSPTGTGETQYF. This sequence joins TRBV5-6 and TRBJ2-5; 7 positions agree with TRBD1. V was pared by 4 bases and J by 5 bases, with 8 bases of the junction left unmatched. The CDR3 is made up of 14 amino acids. Looked up from germline, CDR1 is SGHDT and CDR2 is YYEEEE.

The J gene is TRBJ1-2, the V gene TRBV9; 7 positions agree with TRBD1. CDR1 is SGDLS and CDR2 is YYNGEE in the germline V gene. The CDR3 sequence is 17 residues long. After removal of 4 bases from V and 2 bases from J, the junction contained 14 bases not matched to a gene. CDR3 nucleotide sequence: TGTGCCAGCAGCCCCACGTACAGGGGAGCCCAGAACTATGGCTACACCTTC. Its translation is CASSPTYRGAQNYGYTF.

Here the CDR3 DNA reads TGTGCCAGCAGCACTAGCGGCTCCTACAATGAGCAGTTCTTC. Its protein product is CASSTSGSYNEQFF. The V and J genes are TRBV11-3 and TRBJ2-1, with 8 bases fitting TRBD2. The germline V gene has CDR1 SGHNT and CDR2 YENEEA. The V segment lost 5 bases and the J segment 0 bases; nucleotides outside the gene matches: 0. The CDR3 spans 14 residues.

This clone was observed a few times. The rearrangement joins TRBV5-1 to TRBJ2-2; no clear D. Trimming shortened V by 0 bases and J by 5 bases, and 11 bases separated the two germline ends. Germline CDR1 SGHRS, CDR2 YFSETQ. The CDR3 covers 15 residues. The CDR3 DNA is TGCGCCAGCAGCTTGGAAACGGGTAGTACCGGGGAGCTGTTTTTT. It encodes CASSLETGSTGELFF.

This chain joins TRBV6-6 and TRBJ2-5; D is possibly TRBD1 (6 bases). The V gene lost 6 bases and the J gene lost 5 bases, with 16 bases spanning the gap. The V gene's germline CDR1 is MNHNY and CDR2 SVGAGI (reference sequence). The length of the CDR3 is 14 residues. The CDR3 spells CASSRDTGLETQYF. In DNA form, the CDR3 reads TGTGCCAGCAGCCGGGACACGGGGCTGGAGACCCAGTACTTC.

The count of this clone is one. The J gene is TRBJ2-7, the V gene TRBV18; 7 nucleotides agree with TRBD1. Germline CDR1 reads KGHSH; CDR2 reads LQKENI. The CDR3 is 15 amino acids. V shed 3 bases and J 6 bases; nucleotides not matched to a gene: 11. Written as DNA, the CDR3 is TGTGCCAGCTCACCGATGGGGACAGACGAACGCGAGCAGTACTTC. Residues: CASSPMGTDEREQYF.

This chain joins TRBV28 and TRBJ2-1, with TRBD2 matching over 11 bases. The CDR3 loop spans 18 amino acids. CDR1 is MDHEN, CDR2 SYDVKM, per germline. The trim removed 8 bases at V and 1 base at J, leaving 13 bases unmatched. The CDR3 loop reads CASDSLTSGRGSYNEQFF. The CDR3 bases are TGTGCCAGCGACAGTTTAACTAGCGGGAGAGGATCCTACAATGAGCAGTTCTTC.

V gene TRBV29-1 combines with J gene TRBJ2-1; D ambiguous. CDR1 is SQVTM and CDR2 is ANQGSEA in the germline V gene. The V gene lost 3 bases and the J gene lost 14 bases, with 5 bases spanning the gap. This CDR3 region has 8 residues. The CDR3 is CSVDLKFF. The CDR3 DNA reads TGCAGCGTTGACCTTAAGTTCTTC.

The rearrangement links TRBV19 to TRBJ1-5; 8 positions agree with TRBD1. The germline gives CDR1 LNHDA, CDR2 SQIVND (reference sequence). V dropped 9 bases and J dropped 5; count of bases not matched to a gene: 15. This CDR3 region has 16 residues. DNA of the CDR3: TGTGCCAGCAGCCCCTCTATGGGACAGGTATATCAGCCCCAGCATTTT. This codes for CASSPSMGQVYQPQHF.